This passage covers 10 T cell receptor beta chains from one sample sequenced in a study of T cell repertoires in cytomegalovirus infection. Each CDR3 protein is one row after TCRdb ran MiXCR on the reads. This table holds hundreds of thousands of distinct CDR3 sequences, roughly 10% found once. The sample was PBMCs. These receptors came from a human donor in good health (CMV status not recorded). Some clones in this sample may be carry-over from other donors' samples.

This chain joins TRBV29-1 and TRBJ1-1; weak D call: TRBD1 (5 bases). CDR1 is SQVTM, CDR2 ANQGSEA, per germline. The CDR3 covers 12 residues. Trimming stripped 6 bases from V and 7 bases from J, with 15 bases between. The CDR3: CSVGPGNGEAFF. As DNA, the CDR3 is TGCAGCGTCGGTCCAGGGAACGGTGAAGCTTTCTTT.

Only a few counts were recorded for this clonotype. The chain uses TRBV2 and TRBJ2-7; no firm D call. The CDR3 has 10 residues. V was cut by 4 bases and J by 10 bases, with 8 bases left in between. The germline CDR1 and CDR2 sequences are SNHLY and FYNNEI. CDR3 sequence reads: CASSGVNQYF. The CDR3 DNA reads as TGTGCCAGCAGTGGGGTAAATCAGTACTTC.

A few counts support this clonotype. V is TRBV7-9 and J is TRBJ2-5; TRBD2 aligns across 9 bases. V shed 3 bases, J shed 5 bases, and the junction held 10 bases outside the gene matches. CDR1 is SEHNR and CDR2 is FQNEAQ in the germline V gene (reference sequence). CDR3 length: 16 residues. CDR3 DNA: TGTGCCAGCAGCTTCGGCCTAGCGGGAACCGGGGAGACCCAGTACTTC. It translates to CASSFGLAGTGETQYF.

This clonotype was picked up many times. The chain employs TRBV7-9 and TRBJ1-1, with 8 nucleotides matching TRBD1. Germline loops: CDR1 SEHNR, CDR2 FQNEAQ (reference sequence). J lost 5 bases, V lost 5 bases, and 13 bases had no gene match. The CDR3 runs to 16 residues. The chain's CDR3 is CASSPRTGLTWTEAFF. The CDR3 nucleotides are TGTGCCAGCAGCCCCAGGACAGGGCTGACGTGGACTGAAGCTTTCTTT.

This clonotype was seen many times. This chain connects TRBV5-1 to TRBJ2-3; D is unresolved. CDR1 SGHRS and CDR2 YFSETQ come from the germline V gene. This CDR3 spans 12 amino acids. Trimming shortened V by 3 bases and J by 8 bases, and 10 bases separated the two germline ends. CDR3 region: CASSSEWGTQYF. DNA of the CDR3: TGCGCCAGCAGCTCAGAGTGGGGTACGCAGTATTTT.

This clonotype was observed many times. The V call is TRBV20-1, the J call TRBJ2-1; the match to TRBD2 covers 10 bases. CDR3 size: 14 residues. Germline V gives CDR1 DFQATT, CDR2 SNEGSKA (reference sequence). V lost 6 bases, J lost 1 base, and 3 bases stayed unmatched. The CDR3 region is CSAPGLASYNEQFF. The CDR3 region has the DNA TGCAGTGCACCGGGACTAGCGTCCTACAATGAGCAGTTCTTC.

This clonotype was recorded at least ten times. V gene TRBV6-2 or TRBV6-3 combines with J gene TRBJ2-7; tentatively, D is TRBD1 (7 bases). This CDR3 has 14 amino acids. The germline V gene encodes CDR1 MNHEY and CDR2 SVGEGT. Trimming stripped 2 bases from V and 4 bases from J, with 12 bases between. The CDR3 bases are TGTGCCAGCAGTTACGCGGGGACAGTGTACGAGCAGTACTTC. It encodes CASSYAGTVYEQYF.

This clonotype was recorded at least ten times. The genes are TRBV6-2 or TRBV6-3 and TRBJ1-4; TRBD1 agrees at 7 bases. The CDR3 has 14 amino acids. CDR1 is MNHEY and CDR2 is SVGEGT in the germline V gene. V gave up 6 bases and J gave up 5 bases; unmatched junction bases: 6. The chain's CDR3 is CASSYRDRNEKLFF. The CDR3 bases are TGTGCCAGCAGCTATCGGGACAGAAATGAAAAACTGTTTTTT.

This clonotype was seen many times. The chain has TRBV14 and TRBJ2-5, with 16 bases matching TRBD2. Germline CDR1 reads SGHDN; CDR2 reads FVKESK. The CDR3 spans 18 residues. The V segment lost 5 bases and the J segment 4 bases; nucleotides outside the gene matches: 10. In nucleotides, the CDR3 is TGTGCCAGCAGCATCCACCCCGGGACTAGCGGGAGGGGAGAGACCCAGTACTTC. This sequence encodes CASSIHPGTSGRGETQYF.

This clonotype was picked up many times. The chain has TRBV6-1 and TRBJ2-1, with unresolved D. With 5 bases removed from V and 2 bases from J, the gap between germline ends came to 16 bases. The CDR3 runs 16 residues. Germline-derived CDR1 and CDR2 are MNHNS and SASEGT. The CDR3 nucleotides are TGTGCCAGCAGTCGTCCGTCTAGAGGTCCCTACAATGAGCAGTTCTTC. As protein: CASSRPSRGPYNEQFF.